This T cell receptor (beta chain) was identified during a study of blood T cell repertoires in COVID-19. Study-level background: COVID-19 samples collected from the United States, Italy and Spain covered acute and convalescent phases. Sample material is recorded as cDNA or gDNA derived from T cells, B-cell-depleted T cells, or PBMCs.

Original data processing: Quantification of nucleated cells was approximated via reference gene primer amplification. Here immunoSEQ multiplex PCR was the method, and the copy in TCRdb shows in-frame clones only, minus some. V and J calls and clone size are given by that table; D and trimming were obtained from the DNA. Here the sample spans some 350,000 clones, around 89% being singletons. Trimming removed 4 bases from V and 1 base from J, with 14 bases in between. The germline V gene has CDR1 SGHVS and CDR2 FNYEAQ. The CDR3 has 16 amino acids. The sample taken for sequencing was peripheral blood. This clonotype was sampled from a man aged 18-30 years with active or convalescent COVID-19. The V and J genes are TRBV7-6 and TRBJ2-1; a possible D gene is TRBD2 (5 bases). In DNA form, the CDR3 reads TGTGCCAGCAGCTACCGCTTGCGACTATCCTACAATGAGCAGTTCTTC. Amino acids: CASSYRLRLSYNEQFF. Full variable domain (rest looked up from reference TRBV7-6 and TRBJ2-1): GAGVSQSPRYKVTKRGQDVALRCDPISGHVSLYWYRQALGQGPEFLTYFNYEAQQDKSGLPNDRFSAERPEGSISTLTIQRTEQRDSAMYRCASSYRLRLSYNEQFFGPGTRLTVL.